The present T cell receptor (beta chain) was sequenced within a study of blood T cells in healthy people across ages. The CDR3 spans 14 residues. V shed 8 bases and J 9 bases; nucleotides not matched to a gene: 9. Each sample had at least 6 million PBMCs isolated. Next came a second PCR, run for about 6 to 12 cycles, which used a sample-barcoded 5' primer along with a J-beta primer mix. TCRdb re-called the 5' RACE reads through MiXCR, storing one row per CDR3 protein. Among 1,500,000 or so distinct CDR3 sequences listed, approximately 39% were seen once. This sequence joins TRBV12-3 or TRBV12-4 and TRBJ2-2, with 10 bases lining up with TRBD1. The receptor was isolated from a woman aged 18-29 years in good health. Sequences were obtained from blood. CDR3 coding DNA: TGTGCCAGCTCCACCGGGACAGGGGTGCGGGAGCTGTTTTTT. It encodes CASSTGTGVRELFF.